A single T cell receptor (beta chain) is shown here with its context. Its antigen is still unknown. The sample originates from a study of T cell repertoires in cytomegalovirus infection. Study-level information: CMV epitopes in the study were HLA-C-restricted (recently identified) and HLA-B-restricted (well studied). Indicated by public TCR beta signatures were CMV infection and matching HLA type.

The junction had 6 bases not matched to a gene; V was cut back by 6 bases and J by 2 bases. CDR1 is SEHNR and CDR2 is FQNEAQ in the germline V gene (reference sequence). CDR3 length: 15 amino acids. TCRdb independently ran MiXCR on the reads; one entry per CDR3 protein. The table records about 350,000 distinct CDR3 sequences, roughly 34% of them present only once. The study's findings and limits: The cumulative frequency of public TCR beta families distinguished individuals who carried CMV together with the relevant HLA. The ex vivo response was dominated by HLA-C-restricted CMV-specific TCR beta clonotypes.

This receptor was obtained from a human donor in good health (CMV status not recorded). Some clones in this sample may be carry-over from other donors' samples. The source material was cultured PBMCs, sampled from culture after CMV antigen stimulation. The chain carries TRBV7-9 and TRBJ2-2; 7 nucleotides match TRBD2. The CDR3 DNA reads as TGTGCCAGCAGTCCAACTAGCGCTAACACCGGGGAGCTGTTTTTT. Its translation is CASSPTSANTGELFF.